A selection of T cell receptor beta chains follows, all from one sample in a study of cytomegalovirus exposure and HLA in healthy donors. The data were produced by immunoSEQ multiplex PCR, yet TCRdb's version contains in-frame clones alone and is incomplete. The sample records 90,000 to 150,000 clones, 88% being singletons. The source material was PBMCs. All receptors come from a woman aged 18-30 years in good health and CMV-seropositive. CDR3s include the opening cysteine and the closing phenylalanine or tryptophan. A D gene is named only where the DNA matches it firmly.

D gene	V gene	J gene	CDR3 protein
NA	TRBV19	TRBJ1-2	CASSWLYGYTF
NA	TRBV7-9	TRBJ2-1	CASSLLAAGFINEQFF
TRBD1	TRBV7-9	TRBJ1-3	CASSWGQGSGNTIYF
TRBD1	TRBV27	TRBJ1-5	CASRNTGGVWNQPQHF
TRBD1	TRBV14	TRBJ1-1	CASSRTGPGSAFF
TRBD2	TRBV6-9	TRBJ2-7	CASSCRLAGVPYEQYF
TRBD1	TRBV6-6	TRBJ1-1	CASTPTGLNTEAFF
TRBD1	TRBV9	TRBJ1-1	CASSPLGQMNTEAFF
NA	TRBV7-2	TRBJ2-7	CASCMDSSYEQYF
NA	TRBV20-1	TRBJ1-2	CSALRGDGYTF
NA	TRBV16	TRBJ1-2	CASSPPMGAQQYGYTF
NA	TRBV19	TRBJ2-1	CASSPRESYNEQFF
NA	TRBV19	TRBJ1-2	CASRLQGAYGYTF
NA	TRBV5-1	TRBJ2-7	CASSLLGSPYEQYF
NA	TRBV29-1	TRBJ1-1	CSVERVVNTEAFF
NA	TRBV5-1	TRBJ1-3	CASSFQGSGNTIYF
TRBD1	TRBV6-6	TRBJ1-5	CASRNEDRVQQPQHF
TRBD1	TRBV11-2	TRBJ1-4	CASSLGDRGKLFF
NA	TRBV7-2	TRBJ1-5	CASSLQGANQPQHF
NA	TRBV6-6	TRBJ2-7	CASSWTIEGAYEQYF
NA	TRBV1	TRBJ2-7	CTSSQEVVVGGDFYEQYF
TRBD2	TRBV30	TRBJ2-1	CAWSGTSGGNEQFF
NA	TRBV19	TRBJ1-1	CASSIVIGQPVVVSPEAFF
NA	TRBV9	TRBJ2-1	CASSVGTRLSYNEQFF
TRBD2	TRBV11-2	TRBJ2-2	CASSLDLGGGRGGELFF
NA	TRBV6-1	TRBJ1-2	CASERVWGYTF
NA	TRBV7-6	TRBJ2-7	CASSFESGATYEQYF
NA	TRBV5-1	TRBJ2-7	CASSLAPPRDEQYF
TRBD2	TRBV5-1	TRBJ2-3	CASSLYSAGGGATDTQYF
TRBD1	TRBV27	TRBJ1-1	CASSLDGQGNTEAFF
NA	TRBV6-6	TRBJ1-5	CASRRLQGNQPQHF
TRBD1	TRBV7-9	TRBJ1-2	CASSAYGTDYGYTF
NA	TRBV7-9	TRBJ1-4	CASSAGSAGEKLFF
NA	TRBV11-2	TRBJ2-1	CASSSGAYNEQFF
NA	TRBV9	TRBJ1-2	CASSGLDKANYGYTF
NA	TRBV9	TRBJ1-5	CASSVGAGSGNQPQHF
NA	TRBV5-1	TRBJ1-2	CASSLVAVGGYTF
NA	TRBV7-9	TRBJ1-1	CASSSQTFEAFF
NA	TRBV4-2	TRBJ1-2	CASSPGFCTF
NA	TRBV19	TRBJ2-7	CASSSGRHGYEQYF
TRBD2	TRBV7-9	TRBJ2-3	CASSHSSGGHSTDTQYF
NA	TRBV2	TRBJ2-7	CASSEDRRREQYF
NA	TRBV5-4	TRBJ2-3	CASSFKTGQVIADTQYF
TRBD2	TRBV27	TRBJ2-4	CASSHTSGRKAKNIQYF
NA	TRBV28	TRBJ1-2	CASSRTVYGYTF
TRBD1	TRBV11-1	TRBJ1-2	CASRRGDRQDGYTF
TRBD1	TRBV11-1	TRBJ2-5	CASNPSDRVEETQYF